This T cell receptor beta chain appears in the sequencing data of a study of T cell responses to AZD1222 COVID-19 vaccine. Findings and caveats of the study: Regions 160-218 and 743-854 dominated among vaccine-associated CD4 TCRs spanning spike. It should be noted that donors were predominantly white British and more often female, and clonal diversity was possibly underestimated. Breadth and depth of Spike-specific TCRs rose after two AZD1222 doses. All repertoire sampling was performed exclusively after the peak T cell response.

On this clone: What it recognizes is unknown.

The protocol was immunoSEQ multiplex PCR, while the TCRdb copy is restricted to in-frame clones and leaves out a portion. The data contain 130,000 or so clones, 80% to 90% of them singletons. Unmatched junction bases numbered 5, after V lost 5 bases and J lost 7 bases. Germline V gene sequence: CDR1 SGHNT, CDR2 YENEEA. This CDR3 comprises 15 residues. The receptor was isolated from an adult in good health. The sequencing used peripheral blood, collected on day 0 of AZD1222 vaccination. The chain combines TRBV11-3 with TRBJ1-6, with 10 nucleotides matching TRBD1. This chain's CDR3 is CASSAGTGANSPLHF. The CDR3 DNA reads as TGTGCCAGCAGCGCCGGGACAGGGGCGAATTCACCCCTCCACTTT.